Presented here are 9 T cell receptor beta chains from one specimen sequenced in a study of shared clonotypes between healthy human individuals. Sequencing used immunoSEQ multiplex PCR; TCRdb keeps in-frame clones, though not all of them. Among 2 million to 2.5 million clones listed, about 92% were seen once. The sequenced material came from naive CD4+ T cells from PBMCs. Subset meaning: CD45RA+ positively selected. All receptors come from a young man in good health. Some clones in this sample may be carry-over from other donors' samples.

V and J are TRBV28 and TRBJ2-2; no firm D call. The CDR3 runs to 13 residues. Germline V CDR1 and CDR2: MDHEN, SYDVKM. V shed 6 bases and J shed 8 bases, with 13 bases lying between them. CDR3 DNA: TGTGCCAGCAGCGCACCGGACCCGGGGGAGCTGTTTTTT. This encodes CASSAPDPGELFF.

The V call is TRBV7-8, the J call TRBJ2-1; perhaps D is TRBD1 or TRBD2 (5 bases each). There are 14 residues in the CDR3. Trimming stripped 4 bases from V and 5 bases from J, with 12 bases between. CDR1 is SGHVS, CDR2 FQNEAQ, per germline. The chain's CDR3 is CASSYGTFNNEQFF. CDR3 DNA sequence: TGTGCCAGCAGCTACGGGACGTTTAACAATGAGCAGTTCTTC. The full variable domain, its missing parts supplied by reference TRBV7-8 and TRBJ2-1, is GAGVSQSPRYKVAKRGQDVALRCDPISGHVSLFWYQQALGQGPEFLTYFQNEAQLDKSGLPSDRFFAERPEGSVSTLKIQRTQQEDSAVYLCASSYGTFNNEQFFGPGTRLTVL.

This chain links TRBV28 with TRBJ2-6; D is unresolved. Germline CDR1 and CDR2: MDHEN and SYDVKM. The CDR3 sequence is 12 residues long. Trimming took 10 bases from V and 2 from J, leaving 6 bases between them. As DNA, the CDR3 is TGTGCCACCCGAGCTGGGGCCAACGTCCTGACTTTC. Residues: CATRAGANVLTF.

This chain uses TRBV28 with TRBJ2-7; D uncertain. This CDR3 spans 15 amino acids. Trimming removed 3 bases at V and 3 bases at J, with 15 bases between. Germline-derived CDR1 and CDR2 are MDHEN and SYDVKM. CDR3 sequence (DNA): TGTGCCAGCAGTTTTCCCTCGAACCGCGGCTACGAGCAGTACTTC. Translation gives CASSFPSNRGYEQYF.

The genes are TRBV19 and TRBJ2-1; 12 bases are shared with TRBD1. Germline V gene data show CDR1 as LNHDA and CDR2 as SQIVND (reference sequence). The CDR3 runs 15 residues. The V segment lost 6 bases and the J segment 5 bases; nucleotides outside the gene matches: 5. CDR3 region: CASRGQGAGDNEQFF. CDR3 DNA sequence: TGTGCCAGTAGGGGACAGGGGGCGGGTGACAATGAGCAGTTCTTC.

The V gene is TRBV27, the J gene TRBJ1-2; 7 bases are shared with TRBD1. Germline V gene data show CDR1 as MNHEY and CDR2 as SMNVEV (reference sequence). CDR3 length: 14 amino acids. V was pared by 6 bases and J by 6 bases, with 10 bases of the junction left unmatched. The CDR3, as DNA: TGTGCCAGCAGGACTACAGGGGTTTTGAATGGCTACACCTTC. Translating it yields CASRTTGVLNGYTF.

The CDR3 DNA reads TGCGCCAGCGGAGACCACTCTGGGGCCAACGTCCTGACTTTC. Translation: CASGDHSGANVLTF. J is TRBJ2-6 and V is TRBV5-1; D uncertain. CDR3 size: 14 residues. Per the germline V gene, CDR1 is SGHRS and CDR2 is YFSETQ. Trimming took off 7 bases at V and 0 bases at J, with 8 bases between the two ends.

The gene calls are TRBV6-5 and TRBJ1-1, with D perhaps matching TRBD1 (6 bases). Germline V gene lookup returns CDR1 MNHEY and CDR2 SVGAGI. This CDR3 is 15 amino acids long. V lost 5 bases, J lost 1 base, and 14 bases lay in between. CDR3 coding DNA: TGTGCCAGCAGTCCCGGGGGCCGTAGGAACACTGAAGCTTTCTTT. This sequence encodes CASSPGGRRNTEAFF.

This chain uses TRBV11-2 with TRBJ2-6; D tentatively fits TRBD1 or TRBD2 (5 bases each). V lost 4 bases to trimming and J lost 1 base, with 8 bases between them. The CDR3 spans 15 residues. Germline loops: CDR1 SGHAT, CDR2 FQNNGV. CDR3 nucleotide sequence: TGTGCCAGCAGCTCCAGGGAGTCTGGGGCCAACGTCCTGACTTTC. Its translation: CASSSRESGANVLTF.